This TCR beta chain was recovered during a study of beta chain features in type 1 diabetes. Study-wide findings and caveats: In type 1 diabetes patients, VDJ junctions had fewer insertions; deletions at these junctions were more frequent. People with Type 1 diabetes carried modestly yet significantly shorter TCRB CDR3s in all four CD4+ subsets.

Reverse transcribing all isolated RNA meant expressed TCRB transcripts were sequenced. Assay: immunoSEQ multiplex PCR; the TCRdb copy retains only in-frame clones and omits some. The sample carries 25,000 to 30,000 clones, about 52% recorded once. CD4+ naive, central memory, regulatory and stem cell-like memory subsets were isolated by sorting on CD45RO/CCR7/CD25/CD127/CD95/CD27. About this clone itself: The antigen is unknown.

The receptor was isolated from a man younger than 40 with type 1 diabetes. Material for sequencing was stem cell memory CD4+ T cells from blood.

Written as DNA, the CDR3 is TGCGCCAGCAGTTCGGGATCCCCGGGGACTGAAGCTTTCTTT. Residues: CASSSGSPGTEAFF. The genes are TRBV5-1 and TRBJ1-1; D is undetermined. The germline CDR1 and CDR2 sequences are SGHRS and YFSETQ. V lost 5 bases and J lost 5, with 16 bases in between. The CDR3 has 14 amino acids.